The clone carrying this TCR beta chain appeared a few times. What it recognizes is unknown. Per the germline V gene, CDR1 is SGHVS and CDR2 is FQNEAQ. The CDR3 runs 15 residues. V dropped 3 bases and J dropped 6 bases, with 14 bases sitting between them. The sample is drawn from a study of vaccination effects on CD4 cells after COVID-19. This table comes from immunoSEQ multiplex PCR, and its TCRdb copy is limited to in-frame clones, with some not included. Among over 45,000 clones listed, over 60% were seen once. Whole-study results and caveats: Whether induced by infection or by vaccine, clones showed marked clonal contraction late after vaccination.

Subsequent to approximately 9 days of culture, CD4+ T cells were isolated. The sample consisted of CD4+ T cells from PBMCs cultured without peptide, taken before COVID-19 vaccination. The rearrangement uses TRBV7-8 and TRBJ2-2; TRBD1 is a possible D gene (6 bases). The sequence was obtained from a human donor who received a COVID-19 vaccine. This chain's CDR3 is CASSLHREYAGELFF. The DNA for the CDR3 is TGTGCCAGCAGCTTGCACAGGGAGTACGCCGGGGAGCTGTTTTTT.